These 18 T cell receptor beta chains share one sample of origin, sequenced in a study of shared clonotypes between healthy human individuals. Assay used: immunoSEQ multiplex PCR; TCRdb lists only in-frame clones, some missing. This table holds roughly 680,000 clones, roughly two thirds found once. The material sequenced was memory CD4+ T cells sorted from blood. Sample subset: CD45RA-negative fraction. All receptors come from a young woman in good health.

In this sample, this clone turned up a few times. This rearrangement joins TRBV5-4 to TRBJ1-1; no clear D gene. The germline V gene has CDR1 SGHNT and CDR2 YYREEE (reference sequence). The CDR3 totals 13 residues. The ends were cut back, 2 bases at V and 2 bases at J, with 7 bases in the middle. The CDR3 here is CASSLDPNTEAFF. The CDR3 nucleotides are TGTGCCAGCAGCTTAGACCCAAACACTGAAGCTTTCTTT.

The chain uses TRBV7-8 and TRBJ2-3; TRBD2 aligns across 7 bases. The CDR3 spans 17 residues. V was pared by 1 base and J by 4 bases, with 11 bases of the junction left unmatched. The V gene's germline CDR1 is SGHVS and CDR2 FQNEAQ. The CDR3 protein is CASSLDGEGRWSDTQYF. As DNA, the CDR3 is TGTGCCAGCAGCTTAGATGGGGAGGGGCGTTGGTCAGATACGCAGTATTTT. Full variable domain (remainder filled in from reference TRBV7-8 and TRBJ2-3): GAGVSQSPRYKVAKRGQDVALRCDPISGHVSLFWYQQALGQGPEFLTYFQNEAQLDKSGLPSDRFFAERPEGSVSTLKIQRTQQEDSAVYLCASSLDGEGRWSDTQYFGPGTRLTVL.

V is TRBV30 and J is TRBJ2-7; D possibly uses TRBD1 or TRBD2 (5 bases each). CDR3 length: 16 residues. The V gene lost 7 bases and the J gene lost 0 bases, with 22 bases spanning the gap. Germline loops: CDR1 GTSNPN, CDR2 SVGIG (reference sequence). CDR3 sequence reads: CASAPSGRRISYEQYF. In nucleotides, the CDR3 is TGTGCCTCCGCCCCCTCGGGACGACGGATCTCCTACGAGCAGTACTTC.

The chain links TRBV6-6 to TRBJ1-1, with D unclear. This CDR3 region has 14 residues. V gave up 6 bases and J gave up 3 bases, with 14 bases separating them. CDR1 and CDR2 from the germline V gene are MNHNY and SVGAGI (reference sequence). The CDR3 nucleotides read TGTGCCAGCAGGGGGTCTGCGCTTGACACTGAAGCTTTCTTT. Protein sequence: CASRGSALDTEAFF.

About this clone itself: One end of the junction is discordant with germline, which a read error may explain. The J gene is TRBJ2-4, the V gene TRBV6-5; perhaps TRBD1 as D (5 bases). This CDR3 spans 11 amino acids. The germline CDR1 and CDR2 sequences are MNHEY and SVGAGI. The CDR3 DNA follows: TGTGCCAGCAGTTACGGGCCAGGGCAAACCTTC. Residues: CASSYGPGQTF.

This clone showed up just a few times. The rearrangement links TRBV7-3 to TRBJ1-5; D ambiguous. V was pared by 2 bases and J by 7 bases, with 9 bases between. CDR1 and CDR2 (germline): SGHTA, FQGTGA. This CDR3 contains 13 residues. This CDR3 is CASSLSQNQPQHF. CDR3 in DNA: TGTGCCAGCAGCTTATCCCAAAACCAGCCCCAGCATTTT.

This chain connects TRBV7-2 to TRBJ2-5; 10 bases match TRBD2. The length of the CDR3 is 14 residues. The germline CDR1 and CDR2 sequences are SGHTA and FQGNSA. Germline trimming cut 1 base from V and 4 bases from J; bases unmatched to any gene: 0. CDR3 in DNA: TGTGCCAGCAGCTTAGGGACTAGCGGAGAGACCCAGTACTTC. Amino acids: CASSLGTSGETQYF.

This clone was counted a few times. The rearrangement uses TRBV29-1 and TRBJ1-1, with TRBD1 matching 8 bases. The V and J ends lost 8 bases and 6 bases, in that order; junction bases with no gene match: 14. This CDR3 has 14 amino acids. CDR1 is SQVTM and CDR2 is ANQGSEA in the germline V gene. CDR3 in amino acids: CSYQVGQGASEAFF. CDR3 sequence (DNA): TGCAGCTACCAGGTCGGCCAGGGGGCTTCTGAAGCTTTCTTT.

Comments on this clone: The same CDR3 can be traced to other DNA sequences in this sample. The rearrangement links TRBV4-2 to TRBJ2-1; D call uncertain. The CDR3 has 15 residues. Germline lookup yields CDR1 LGHNA and CDR2 YNFKEQ. With 0 bases removed from V and 0 bases from J, the gap between germline ends came to 6 bases. CDR3: CASSQDGVSYNEQFF. The DNA of the CDR3 is TGTGCCAGCAGCCAAGATGGGGTCTCCTACAATGAGCAGTTCTTC.

Comment on this clone: Other DNA sequences in the sample encode the same CDR3. CDR3 sequence (DNA): TGTGCCAGCAGTGACTATAGCGGGAGTGGTACCGGGGAGCTGTTTTTT. Protein product: CASSDYSGSGTGELFF. This chain uses TRBV6-4 with TRBJ2-2, with 9 bases that match TRBD2. V shed 1 base and J 5 bases; nucleotides not matched to a gene: 5. Germline CDR1 MRHNA, CDR2 SNTAGT. The CDR3 totals 16 residues.

This clone was observed many times. The chain is built from TRBV9 and TRBJ2-1, with D tentatively TRBD2 (5 bases). The CDR3 loop spans 16 amino acids. V was clipped by 3 bases and J by 6 bases, with 19 bases between them. Germline CDR1 is SGDLS and CDR2 is YYNGEE. The CDR3 bases are TGTGCCAGCAGCGCCCGATGGAGTAGCGACGCCAATGAGCAGTTCTTC. The encoded protein is CASSARWSSDANEQFF.

The chain carries TRBV30 and TRBJ1-2; D is unclear. The germline gives CDR1 GTSNPN, CDR2 SVGIG (reference sequence). Trimming removed 2 bases from V and 2 bases from J, with 12 bases in between. The CDR3 loop spans 14 amino acids. The chain's CDR3 is CAWSTTVMNYGYTF. Written as DNA, the CDR3 is TGTGCCTGGAGTACTACAGTGATGAACTATGGCTACACCTTC.

There are a few counts of this clone. The chain uses TRBV7-9 and TRBJ1-1; D is uncertain. Between the trimmed V and J ends, which lost 3 bases and 9 bases, there was a span of 11 bases. CDR1 is SEHNR, CDR2 FQNEAQ, per germline (reference sequence). The CDR3 sequence is 12 residues long. This CDR3 is CASSLEDLKAFF. The CDR3 nucleotides are TGTGCCAGCAGCTTGGAGGATCTCAAAGCTTTCTTT.

The chain uses TRBV28 and TRBJ2-1, with D perhaps given as TRBD1 or TRBD2 (5 bases each). Germline-derived CDR1 and CDR2 are MDHEN and SYDVKM. Trimming removed 4 bases from V and 0 bases from J, with 13 bases in between. This CDR3 is 16 amino acids long. CDR3 in DNA: TGTGCCAGCAGTTCCCGTGGGACCCACTCCTACAATGAGCAGTTCTTC. This encodes CASSSRGTHSYNEQFF.

This clone was recorded only once. The rearrangement joins TRBV6-1 to TRBJ2-7; 8 positions match TRBD1. Germline V gene data show CDR1 as MNHNS and CDR2 as SASEGT. V lost 1 base to trimming and J lost 2 bases; unmatched junction nucleotides: 4. The CDR3 is 15 residues long. The CDR3 coding sequence is TGTGCCAGCAGTGAAGGTTCGACAGGGGCCTACGAGCAGTACTTC. Residues: CASSEGSTGAYEQYF.

CDR3: CASSEAGAAFF. CDR3 DNA: TGTGCCAGCTCCGAAGCAGGGGCGGCTTTCTTT. This chain connects TRBV6-1 to TRBJ1-1; tentatively, D is TRBD1 (6 bases). Trimming cost V 8 bases and J 11 bases, with 15 bases left between them. The germline V gene encodes CDR1 MNHNS and CDR2 SASEGT. The CDR3 is made up of 11 amino acids.

J is TRBJ1-5 and V is TRBV6-5, with D perhaps TRBD1 (6 bases). V lost 9 bases, J lost 6 bases, and 15 bases lay in between. Per germline, CDR1 MNHEY and CDR2 SVGAGI. The CDR3 contains 13 residues. CDR3 in DNA: TGTGCCAGTCGACAGCGAGGGGGTCAGCCCCAGCATTTT. Protein product: CASRQRGGQPQHF.

The chain is built from TRBV7-6 and TRBJ2-3; weak D call: TRBD1 (6 bases). The germline V gene has CDR1 SGHVS and CDR2 FNYEAQ. The V and J ends lost 1 base and 7 bases respectively, with 12 bases between them. The CDR3 sequence is 14 residues long. CDR3 nucleotides: TGTGCCAGCAGCTTAGAGGTCAGGGGAAATACGCAGTATTTT. Its translation is CASSLEVRGNTQYF.